A single sample is the source of the 8 T cell receptor beta chains below, sequenced in a study of blood T cell repertoires in COVID-19. Assay used: immunoSEQ multiplex PCR; TCRdb lists only in-frame clones, some missing. The repertoire consists of about 170,000 clones, with roughly 91% occurring once and the leading ten covering roughly 4.5%. Sequencing was carried out using peripheral blood. The source of these receptors is a woman between 50 and 59 years old with acute or convalescent COVID-19.

V and J are TRBV2 and TRBJ1-1, with D unresolved. Trimming took 7 bases from V and 0 from J, leaving 9 bases between them. There are 13 residues in the CDR3. Per germline, CDR1 SNHLY and CDR2 FYNNEI. This CDR3 reads CASTAELNTEAFF. CDR3 DNA sequence: TGTGCCAGCACGGCGGAACTGAACACTGAAGCTTTCTTT.

The chain employs TRBV18 and TRBJ2-7, with TRBD2 identical over 15 bases. The CDR3 runs 15 residues. Germline V gene data show CDR1 as KGHSH and CDR2 as LQKENI. The V gene end was trimmed by 5 bases and the J gene end by 4 bases; junction bases not matched to a gene: 3. The CDR3 nucleotides read TGTGCCAGCTCAGAGGGACTAGCGGGAGGATACGAGCAGTACTTC. This sequence encodes CASSEGLAGGYEQYF. Looking up the rest from reference TRBV18 and TRBJ2-7 gives the full variable domain: NAGVMQNPRHLVRRRGQEARLRCSPMKGHSHVYWYRQLPEEGLKFMVYLQKENIIDESGMPKERFSAEFPKEGPSILRIQQVVRGDSAAYFCASSEGLAGGYEQYFGPGTRLTVT.

V and J are TRBV4-3 and TRBJ2-1; 10 bases match TRBD2. Germline values: CDR1 LGHNA, CDR2 YSLEER. The CDR3 has 19 residues. The J segment lost 1 base and the V segment lost 1 base, leaving 10 bases of the junction unmatched. The CDR3 DNA sequence: TGCGCCAGCAGCCAAGGGGGAGCGGGAGGGATGTCGTCCTACAATGAGCAGTTCTTC. Its protein product is CASSQGGAGGMSSYNEQFF.

The chain couples TRBV30 to TRBJ1-2; 7 bases fit TRBD1. CDR1 is GTSNPN and CDR2 is SVGIG in the germline V gene (reference sequence). V trimming: 4 bases; J trimming: 4 bases; junction bases outside the gene matches: 3. The CDR3 spans 12 residues. CDR3 DNA sequence: TGTGCCTGGACCCGGGACAGCTATGGCTACACCTTC. It is translated as CAWTRDSYGYTF.

In its sample, this clone was seen once. The rearrangement uses TRBV4-1 and TRBJ2-7; 10 bases map to TRBD2. This CDR3 is 16 amino acids long. The germline V gene has CDR1 MGHRA and CDR2 YSYEKL. The junction had 7 bases not matched to a gene; V was cut back by 1 base and J by 4 bases. CDR3 residues: CASSQGLAGGKYEQYF. CDR3 sequence (DNA): TGCGCCAGCAGCCAAGGGTTAGCGGGAGGAAAGTACGAGCAGTACTTC.

This CDR3 reads CASSTHPGTVNYGYTF. The CDR3 DNA reads as TGTGCCAGCAGCACCCACCCCGGGACAGTTAACTATGGCTACACCTTC. The chain employs TRBV9 and TRBJ1-2; 7 nucleotides align to TRBD1. Trimming cost V 4 bases and J 1 base; bases outside gene matches: 10. CDR1 is SGDLS and CDR2 is YYNGEE in the germline V gene. The CDR3 loop spans 16 amino acids.

The rearrangement links TRBV7-8 to TRBJ1-2; D is perhaps TRBD1 (5 bases). The CDR3 has 13 residues. V lost 5 bases to trimming and J lost 3 bases, with 10 bases between them. In germline, CDR1 is SGHVS, CDR2 FQNEAQ. The DNA for the CDR3 is TGTGCCAGCAGCGCCTTAGGGGACTATGGCTACACCTTC. Translating it yields CASSALGDYGYTF. Looking up the rest from reference TRBV7-8 and TRBJ1-2 gives the full variable domain: GAGVSQSPRYKVAKRGQDVALRCDPISGHVSLFWYQQALGQGPEFLTYFQNEAQLDKSGLPSDRFFAERPEGSVSTLKIQRTQQEDSAVYLCASSALGDYGYTFGSGTRLTVV.

This clone was seen once. J is TRBJ1-2 and V is TRBV30; no clear D gene. This CDR3 spans 14 amino acids. Trimming cost V 1 base and J 4 bases, with 13 bases left between them. Germline V gene lookup returns CDR1 GTSNPN and CDR2 SVGIG (reference sequence). CDR3 amino acids: CAWSAQAGGYGYTF. The CDR3 DNA is TGTGCCTGGAGTGCCCAAGCTGGAGGCTATGGCTACACCTTC.